The following is a T cell receptor (beta chain) sequence with its context. Germline V gene lookup returns CDR1 SGHKS and CDR2 YYEKEE (reference sequence). The CDR3 spans 15 residues. Trimming left V 3 bases short and J 3 bases short, with 12 bases between. The data derive from a study of blood T cell repertoires in COVID-19. Only in-frame clones appear in the TCRdb table, and some are missing; sequencing was by immunoSEQ multiplex PCR. The repertoire has just under 150,000 clones, 87% of them found once; the top ten carry nearly 0.95%. The chain has TRBV5-5 and TRBJ1-4; maybe TRBD1 (6 bases). Sequencing was carried out using peripheral blood. The receptor was isolated from a woman aged 50 to 60 with acute or convalescent COVID-19. CDR3 nucleotide sequence: TGTGCCAGCAGCTACGTCACAGGGTCTAATGAAAAACTGTTTTTT. Translation: CASSYVTGSNEKLFF.